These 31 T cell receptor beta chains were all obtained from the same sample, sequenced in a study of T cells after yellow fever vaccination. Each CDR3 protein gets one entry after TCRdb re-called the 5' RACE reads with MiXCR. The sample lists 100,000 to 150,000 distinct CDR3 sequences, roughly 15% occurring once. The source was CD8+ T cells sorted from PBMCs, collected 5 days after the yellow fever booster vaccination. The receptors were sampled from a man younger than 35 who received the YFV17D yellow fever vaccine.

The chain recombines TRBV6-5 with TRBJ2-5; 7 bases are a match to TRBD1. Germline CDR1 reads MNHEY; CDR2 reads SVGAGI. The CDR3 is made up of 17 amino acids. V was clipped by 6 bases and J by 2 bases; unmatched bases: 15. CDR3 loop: CASSEGKYDRAQETQYF. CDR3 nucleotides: TGTGCCAGCAGCGAAGGGAAATACGACAGGGCACAAGAGACCCAGTACTTC.

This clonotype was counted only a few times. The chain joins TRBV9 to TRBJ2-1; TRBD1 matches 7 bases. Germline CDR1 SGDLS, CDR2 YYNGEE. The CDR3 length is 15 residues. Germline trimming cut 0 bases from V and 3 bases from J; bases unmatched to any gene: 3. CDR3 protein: CASSVEGQNYNEQFF. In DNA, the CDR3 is TGTGCCAGCAGCGTAGAGGGACAGAACTACAATGAGCAGTTCTTC.

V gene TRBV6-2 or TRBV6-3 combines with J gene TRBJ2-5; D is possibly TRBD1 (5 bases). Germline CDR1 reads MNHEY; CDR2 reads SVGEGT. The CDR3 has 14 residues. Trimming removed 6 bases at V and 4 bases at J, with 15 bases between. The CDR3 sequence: CASSLDRVTETQYF. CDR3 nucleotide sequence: TGTGCCAGCAGCCTCGACAGAGTGACAGAGACCCAGTACTTC.

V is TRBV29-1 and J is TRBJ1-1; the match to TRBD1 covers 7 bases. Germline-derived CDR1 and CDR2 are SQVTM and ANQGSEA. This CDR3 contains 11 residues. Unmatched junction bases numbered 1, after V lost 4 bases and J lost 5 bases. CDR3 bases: TGCAGCGTTGGACAGGGAACTGAAGCTTTCTTT. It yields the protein CSVGQGTEAFF.

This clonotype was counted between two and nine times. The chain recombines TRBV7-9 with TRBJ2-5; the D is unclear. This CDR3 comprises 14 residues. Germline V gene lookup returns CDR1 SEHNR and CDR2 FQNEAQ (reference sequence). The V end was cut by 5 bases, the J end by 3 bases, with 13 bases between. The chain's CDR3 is CASSAETDEETQYF. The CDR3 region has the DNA TGTGCCAGCAGCGCTGAGACGGACGAAGAGACCCAGTACTTC.

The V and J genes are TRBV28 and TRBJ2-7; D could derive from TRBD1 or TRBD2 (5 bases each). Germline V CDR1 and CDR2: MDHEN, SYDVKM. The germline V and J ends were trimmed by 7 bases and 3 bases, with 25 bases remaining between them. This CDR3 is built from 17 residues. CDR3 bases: TGTGCCAGCACACCACACCCCGGGACGATACAATTCTACGAGCAGTACGTC. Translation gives CASTPHPGTIQFYEQYV.

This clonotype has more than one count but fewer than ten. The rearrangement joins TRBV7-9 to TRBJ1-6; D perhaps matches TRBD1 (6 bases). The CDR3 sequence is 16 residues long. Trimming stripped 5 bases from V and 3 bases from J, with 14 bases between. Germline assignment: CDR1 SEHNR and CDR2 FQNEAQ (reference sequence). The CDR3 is CASSRDMASYNSPLHF. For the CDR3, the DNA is TGTGCCAGCAGCCGGGACATGGCAAGCTATAATTCACCCCTCCACTTT. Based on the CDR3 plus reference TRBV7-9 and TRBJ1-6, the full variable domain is DTGVSQNPRHKITKRGQNVTFRCDPISEHNRLYWYRQTLGQGPEFLTYFQNEAQLEKSRLLSDRFSAERPKGSFSTLEIQRTEQGDSAMYLCASSRDMASYNSPLHFGNGTRLTVT.

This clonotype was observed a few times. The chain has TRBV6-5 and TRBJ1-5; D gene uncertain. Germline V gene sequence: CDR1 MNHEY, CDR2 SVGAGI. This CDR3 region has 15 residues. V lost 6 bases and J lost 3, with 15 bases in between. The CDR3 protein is CASRLADGANQPQHF. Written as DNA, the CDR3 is TGTGCCAGCAGGTTAGCGGACGGCGCCAATCAGCCCCAGCATTTT.

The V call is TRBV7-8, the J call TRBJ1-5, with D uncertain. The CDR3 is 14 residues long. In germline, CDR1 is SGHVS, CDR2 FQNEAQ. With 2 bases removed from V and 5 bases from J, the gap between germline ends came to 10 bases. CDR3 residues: CASSLTGLHQPQHF. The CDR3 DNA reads TGTGCCAGCAGCTTAACCGGGCTCCATCAGCCCCAGCATTTT.

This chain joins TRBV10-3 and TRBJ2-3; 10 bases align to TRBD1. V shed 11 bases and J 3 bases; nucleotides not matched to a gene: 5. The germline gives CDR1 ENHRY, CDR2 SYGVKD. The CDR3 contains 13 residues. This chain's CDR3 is CAAWTGGTDTQYF. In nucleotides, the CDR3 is TGTGCCGCCTGGACAGGGGGGACAGATACGCAGTATTTT.

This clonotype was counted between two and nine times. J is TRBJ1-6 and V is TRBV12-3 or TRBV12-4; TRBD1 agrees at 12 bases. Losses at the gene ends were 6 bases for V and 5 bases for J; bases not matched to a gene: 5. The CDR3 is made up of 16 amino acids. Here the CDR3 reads CASSYGTGGNNSPLHF. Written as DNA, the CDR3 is TGTGCCAGCAGCTACGGGACAGGGGGCAATAATTCACCCCTCCACTTT.

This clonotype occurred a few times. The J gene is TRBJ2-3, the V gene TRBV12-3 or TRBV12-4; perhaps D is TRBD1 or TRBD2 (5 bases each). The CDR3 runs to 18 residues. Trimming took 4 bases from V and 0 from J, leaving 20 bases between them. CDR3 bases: TGTGCCAGCAGTTCCCGACGTGGTCCGGGGCCCAGCACAGATACGCAGTATTTT. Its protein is CASSSRRGPGPSTDTQYF.

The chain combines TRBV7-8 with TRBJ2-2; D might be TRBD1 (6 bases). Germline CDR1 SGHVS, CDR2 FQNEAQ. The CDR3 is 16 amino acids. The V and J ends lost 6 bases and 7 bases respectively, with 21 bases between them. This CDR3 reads CASRNRDTVLGGELFF. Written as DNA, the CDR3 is TGTGCCAGCAGAAACCGGGACACTGTTCTGGGCGGGGAGCTGTTTTTT.

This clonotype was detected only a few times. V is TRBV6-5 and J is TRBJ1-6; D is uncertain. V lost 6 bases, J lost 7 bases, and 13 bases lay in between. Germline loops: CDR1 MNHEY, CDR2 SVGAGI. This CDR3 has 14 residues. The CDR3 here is CASRWGTANSPLHF. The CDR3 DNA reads TGTGCCAGCAGGTGGGGAACTGCGAATTCACCCCTCCACTTT.

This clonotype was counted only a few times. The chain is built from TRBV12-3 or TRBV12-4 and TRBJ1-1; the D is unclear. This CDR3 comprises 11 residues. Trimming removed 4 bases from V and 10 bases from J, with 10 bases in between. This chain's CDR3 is CASSSLVVAFF. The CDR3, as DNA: TGTGCCAGCAGTTCTCTTGTGGTAGCTTTCTTT.

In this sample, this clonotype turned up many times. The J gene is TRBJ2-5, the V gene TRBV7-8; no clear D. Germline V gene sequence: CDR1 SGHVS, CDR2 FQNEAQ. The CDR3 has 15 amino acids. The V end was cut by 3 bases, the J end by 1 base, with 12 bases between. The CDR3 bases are TGTGCCAGCAGCTTTCCTATCACCCTCCAAGAGACCCAGTACTTC. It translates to CASSFPITLQETQYF.

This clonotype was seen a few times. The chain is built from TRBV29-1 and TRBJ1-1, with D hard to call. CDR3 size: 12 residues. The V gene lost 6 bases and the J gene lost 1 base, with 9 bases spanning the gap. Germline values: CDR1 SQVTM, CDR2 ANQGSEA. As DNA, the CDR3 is TGCAGCGTGGTAGTTGGGAACACTGAAGCTTTCTTT. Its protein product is CSVVVGNTEAFF.

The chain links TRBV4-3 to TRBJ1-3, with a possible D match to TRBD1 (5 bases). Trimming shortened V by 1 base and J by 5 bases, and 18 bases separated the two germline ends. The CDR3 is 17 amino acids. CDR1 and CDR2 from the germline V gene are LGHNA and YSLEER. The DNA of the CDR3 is TGCGCCAGCAGCCAAGTTCCAGTTAGGGGCAGAAGAAACACCATATATTTT. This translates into CASSQVPVRGRRNTIYF.

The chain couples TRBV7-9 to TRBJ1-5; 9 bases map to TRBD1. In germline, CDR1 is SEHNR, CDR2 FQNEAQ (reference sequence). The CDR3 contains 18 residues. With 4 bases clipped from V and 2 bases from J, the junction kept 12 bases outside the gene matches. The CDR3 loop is CASSSDRDRVRGNQPQHF. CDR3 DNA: TGTGCCAGCAGCTCCGACCGGGACAGGGTAAGGGGCAATCAGCCCCAGCATTTT.

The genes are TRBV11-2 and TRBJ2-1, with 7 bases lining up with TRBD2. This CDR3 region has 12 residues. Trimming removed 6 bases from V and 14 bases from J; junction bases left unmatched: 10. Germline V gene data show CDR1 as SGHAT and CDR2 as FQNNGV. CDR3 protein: CASSSLGGEEFF. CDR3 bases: TGTGCCAGCAGTTCCCTGGGGGGGGAGGAGTTCTTC.

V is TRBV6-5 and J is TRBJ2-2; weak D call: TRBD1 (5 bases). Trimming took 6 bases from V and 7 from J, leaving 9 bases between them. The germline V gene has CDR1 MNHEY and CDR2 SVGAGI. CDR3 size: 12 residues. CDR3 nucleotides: TGTGCCAGCAGCCCGCAGGGCGGGGAGCTGTTTTTT. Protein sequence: CASSPQGGELFF.

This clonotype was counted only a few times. The CDR3 region has the DNA TGCGCCAGCCAAGAACAGGGTGGAGAGACCCAGTACTTC. It yields the protein CASQEQGGETQYF. The rearrangement links TRBV4-1 to TRBJ2-5; D possibly corresponds to TRBD1 (6 bases). The CDR3 extends over 13 amino acids. Germline values: CDR1 MGHRA, CDR2 YSYEKL. Trimming shortened V by 8 bases and J by 4 bases, and 14 bases separated the two germline ends.

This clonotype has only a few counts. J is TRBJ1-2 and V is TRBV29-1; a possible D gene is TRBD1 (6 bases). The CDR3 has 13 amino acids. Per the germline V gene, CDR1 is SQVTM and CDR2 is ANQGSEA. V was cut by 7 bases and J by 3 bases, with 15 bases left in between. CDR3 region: CSGTEQGDYGYTF. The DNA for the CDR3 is TGCAGCGGGACCGAACAGGGAGACTATGGCTACACCTTC. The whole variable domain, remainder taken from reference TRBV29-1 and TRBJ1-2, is SAVISQKPSRDICQRGTSLTIQCQVDSQVTMMFWYRQQPGQSLTLIATANQGSEATYESGFVIDKFPISRPNLTFSTLTVSNMSPEDSSIYLCSGTEQGDYGYTFGSGTRLTVV.

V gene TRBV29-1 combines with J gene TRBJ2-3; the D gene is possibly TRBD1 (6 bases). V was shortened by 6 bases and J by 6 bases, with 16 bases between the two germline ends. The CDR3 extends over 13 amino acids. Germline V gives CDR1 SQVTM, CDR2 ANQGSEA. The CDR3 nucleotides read TGCAGCGTGCACGGGACACCGTCGGATACGCAGTATTTT. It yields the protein CSVHGTPSDTQYF.

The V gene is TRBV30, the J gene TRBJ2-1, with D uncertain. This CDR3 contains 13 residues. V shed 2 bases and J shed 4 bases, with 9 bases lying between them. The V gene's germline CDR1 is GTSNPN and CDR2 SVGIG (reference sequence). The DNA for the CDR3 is TGTGCCTGGAGTCGAGACTCATACAATGAGCAGTTCTTC. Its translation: CAWSRDSYNEQFF. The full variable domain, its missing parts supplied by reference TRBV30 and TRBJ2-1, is SQTIHQWPATLVQPVGSPLSLECTVEGTSNPNLYWYRQAAGRGLQLLFYSVGIGQISSEVPQNLSASRPQDRQFILSSKKLLLSDSGFYLCAWSRDSYNEQFFGPGTRLTVL.

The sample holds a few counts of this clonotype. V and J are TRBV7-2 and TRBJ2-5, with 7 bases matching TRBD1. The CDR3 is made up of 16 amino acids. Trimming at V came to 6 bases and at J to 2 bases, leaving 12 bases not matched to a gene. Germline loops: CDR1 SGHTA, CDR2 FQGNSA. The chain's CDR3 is CASSNPGTVGQETQYF. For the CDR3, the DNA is TGTGCCAGCAGTAATCCCGGGACAGTAGGACAAGAGACCCAGTACTTC.

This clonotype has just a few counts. CDR3 DNA: TGTGCCACCTTTCCTCTGAGCGGGGGGGCCAGCGGGGAGCTGTTTTTT. It is translated as CATFPLSGGASGELFF. The rearrangement uses TRBV15 and TRBJ2-2, with TRBD2 matching 10 bases. The CDR3 length is 16 residues. The trim removed 8 bases at V and 7 bases at J, leaving 13 bases unmatched. Germline assignment: CDR1 LNHNV and CDR2 YYDKDF (reference sequence).

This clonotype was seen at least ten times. For the CDR3, the DNA is TGTGCCAGCAGCTTAAGGAAGGCCATAACCTACGAGCAGTACGTC. Translated: CASSLRKAITYEQYV. J is TRBJ2-7 and V is TRBV7-4; D unclear. The length of the CDR3 is 15 residues. Germline V CDR1 and CDR2: SGHVT, SQSDAQ. Trimming took off 2 bases at V and 2 bases at J, with 13 bases between the two ends.

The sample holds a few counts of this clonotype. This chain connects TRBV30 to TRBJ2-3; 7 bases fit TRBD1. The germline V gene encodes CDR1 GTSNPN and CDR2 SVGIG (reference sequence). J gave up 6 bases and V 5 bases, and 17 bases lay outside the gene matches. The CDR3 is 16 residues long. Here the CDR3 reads CAWPARGRLIPDTQYF. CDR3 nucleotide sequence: TGTGCCTGGCCGGCGAGGGGGCGGCTAATTCCGGATACGCAGTATTTT.

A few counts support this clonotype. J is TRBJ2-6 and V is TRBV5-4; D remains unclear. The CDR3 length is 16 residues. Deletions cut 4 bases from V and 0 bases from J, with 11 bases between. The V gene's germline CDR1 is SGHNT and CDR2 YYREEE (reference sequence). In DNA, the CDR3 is TGTGCCAGCAGCAAAGGAGAGGACTCTGGGGCCAACGTCCTGACTTTC. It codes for CASSKGEDSGANVLTF.

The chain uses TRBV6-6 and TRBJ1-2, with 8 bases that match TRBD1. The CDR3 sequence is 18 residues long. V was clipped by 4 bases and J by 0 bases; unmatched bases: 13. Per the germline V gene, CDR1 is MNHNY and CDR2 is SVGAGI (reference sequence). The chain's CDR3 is CASSFLGGTGLANYGYTF. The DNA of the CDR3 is TGTGCCAGCAGTTTCTTAGGGGGGACAGGCCTAGCTAACTATGGCTACACCTTC.